These 15 T cell receptor beta chains share one sample of origin, sequenced in a study of blood T cell repertoires in COVID-19 (dated by TCRdb to the early 2020s). Libraries were constructed by the immunoSEQ multiplex PCR assay. TCRdb carries this immuneACCESS record with in-frame sequences only. Its versions omit some clonotypes, under half of them owing to an unresolved V gene in the studies checked, with the rest unexplained. This sample lists under 200,000 clones; roughly 84% were detected once. The ten largest clones take up around 5.2% of the sample. The sequencing sample was made of peripheral blood. The receptor set was obtained from a woman at least 80 years old with acute or convalescent COVID-19.

The V call is TRBV19, the J call TRBJ1-2; 8 nucleotides agree with TRBD1. Unmatched junction bases numbered 9, after V lost 3 bases and J lost 3 bases. The CDR3 contains 16 residues. Germline CDR1 LNHDA, CDR2 SQIVND (reference sequence). CDR3 amino acids: CASSMTARGLYYGYTF. CDR3 nucleotide sequence: TGTGCCAGTAGTATGACCGCCAGGGGGCTTTACTATGGCTACACCTTC.

This chain joins TRBV11-3 and TRBJ1-1; unclear D gene. This CDR3 contains 12 residues. Germline V gives CDR1 SGHNT, CDR2 YENEEA. Trimming cost V 5 bases and J 5 bases, with 9 bases left between them. The CDR3 is CASSQSGTEAFF. In DNA form, the CDR3 reads TGTGCCAGCAGCCAAAGCGGAACTGAAGCTTTCTTT.

The chain recombines TRBV23-1 with TRBJ2-2, with D perhaps TRBD1 (5 bases). TRBV23-1 carries the ORF label, with uncertain function. Trimming removed 0 bases at V and 8 bases at J, with 13 bases between. The CDR3 totals 15 residues. This CDR3 reads CASSQSRREGGELFF. CDR3 in DNA: TGCGCCAGCAGTCAATCGCGCAGGGAAGGAGGGGAGCTGTTTTTT.

This sequence joins TRBV18 and TRBJ1-6; TRBD1 agrees at 7 bases. Germline CDR1 is KGHSH and CDR2 is LQKENI. J gave up 6 bases and V 5 bases, and 7 bases lay outside the gene matches. The CDR3 contains 15 residues. The CDR3 bases are TGTGCCAGCTCATCCGACAGGGTCCCTAATTCACCCCTCCACTTT. Its protein is CASSSDRVPNSPLHF.

The chain is built from TRBV19 and TRBJ2-5; 13 nucleotides agree with TRBD2. V lost 4 bases, J lost 3 bases, and 5 bases stayed unmatched. The CDR3 is 16 amino acids. Germline CDR1 and CDR2: LNHDA and SQIVND (reference sequence). The CDR3 protein is CASSTKLAGGEETQYF. The CDR3 nucleotides read TGTGCCAGTAGTACCAAACTAGCGGGGGGGGAAGAGACCCAGTACTTC.

This chain joins TRBV19 and TRBJ1-4; TRBD1 is a possible D gene (5 bases). The CDR3 has 16 amino acids. Germline lookup yields CDR1 LNHDA and CDR2 SQIVND (reference sequence). With 5 bases removed from V and 8 bases from J, the gap between germline ends came to 21 bases. The CDR3 region is CASSLPDSAGWEKLFF. CDR3 sequence (DNA): TGTGCCAGTAGTCTCCCCGACAGTGCTGGGTGGGAAAAACTGTTTTTT.

In its sample, this clone was seen a few times. The chain joins TRBV12-5 to TRBJ2-7; D might be TRBD2 (5 bases). Germline V gene sequence: CDR1 LGHNT, CDR2 FRNRAP. This CDR3 has 13 residues. The V end lost 6 bases, the J end lost 5 bases, and 14 bases lay between the germline ends. The CDR3 bases are TGTGCTAGTGGGGTGGTGGGAGTAAACGAGCAGTACTTC. This gives the protein CASGVVGVNEQYF. The whole variable domain, filled in from reference TRBV12-5 and TRBJ2-7, reads DARVTQTPRHKVTEMGQEVTMRCQPILGHNTVFWYRQTMMQGLELLAYFRNRAPLDDSGMPKDRFSAEMPDATLATLKIQPSEPRDSAVYFCASGVVGVNEQYFGPGTRLTVT.

V and J are TRBV18 and TRBJ1-1, with D possibly matching TRBD1 (6 bases). V lost 6 bases, J lost 0 bases, and 26 bases lay in between. The CDR3 is made up of 19 amino acids. From germline, CDR1 is KGHSH and CDR2 LQKENI. The CDR3 region is CASSNHGGSAGVMNTEAFF. CDR3 DNA sequence: TGTGCCAGCTCTAACCACGGGGGGTCGGCAGGGGTCATGAACACTGAAGCTTTCTTT. The full variable domain, its missing parts supplied by reference TRBV18 and TRBJ1-1, is NAGVMQNPRHLVRRRGQEARLRCSPMKGHSHVYWYRQLPEEGLKFMVYLQKENIIDESGMPKERFSAEFPKEGPSILRIQQVVRGDSAAYFCASSNHGGSAGVMNTEAFFGQGTRLTVV.

This clone showed up many times. The genes are TRBV6-2 or TRBV6-3 and TRBJ2-7; D might be TRBD2 (6 bases). The CDR3 runs 15 residues. The germline V and J ends were trimmed by 4 bases and 2 bases, with 15 bases remaining between them. CDR1 and CDR2 from the germline V gene are MNHEY and SVGEGT. The CDR3: CASSLASGYAYEQYF. The DNA for the CDR3 is TGTGCCAGCAGTTTGGCGAGCGGGTACGCCTACGAGCAGTACTTC.

The chain employs TRBV27 and TRBJ2-7; a possible D gene is TRBD1 (6 bases). This CDR3 is built from 14 residues. Germline-derived CDR1 and CDR2 are MNHEY and SMNVEV (reference sequence). The ends were cut back, 3 bases at V and 0 bases at J, with 9 bases in the middle. CDR3 amino acids: CASSFQGSSYEQYF. The CDR3 DNA reads TGTGCCAGCAGTTTTCAGGGGAGCTCCTACGAGCAGTACTTC.

The chain recombines TRBV7-2 with TRBJ2-2; 8 nucleotides agree with TRBD2. Germline trimming cut 3 bases from V and 8 bases from J; bases unmatched to any gene: 8. Germline V lookup: CDR1 SGHTA, CDR2 FQGNSA. The CDR3 contains 15 residues. CDR3 region: CASSFQAGVTGELFF. The DNA for the CDR3 is TGTGCCAGCAGCTTCCAAGCGGGAGTAACGGGGGAGCTGTTTTTT.

The table lists this clone with a few counts. The rearrangement uses TRBV27 and TRBJ2-7; 11 bases are a match to TRBD2. CDR1 is MNHEY and CDR2 is SMNVEV in the germline V gene (reference sequence). The CDR3 spans 17 residues. With 3 bases clipped from V and 0 bases from J, the junction kept 7 bases outside the gene matches. CDR3 loop: CASSFPSGRKSSYEQYF. The CDR3, as DNA: TGTGCCAGCAGTTTTCCTAGCGGGAGGAAAAGCTCCTACGAGCAGTACTTC.

The CDR3 DNA reads TGTGCCAGCTCAGTGATAGCGTCATCCTACAATGAGCAGTTCTTC. It codes for CASSVIASSYNEQFF. The chain joins TRBV18 to TRBJ2-1; D may be TRBD2 (5 bases). This CDR3 has 15 residues. V was shortened by 5 bases and J by 1 base, with 12 bases between the two germline ends. Germline CDR1 is KGHSH and CDR2 is LQKENI.

The J gene is TRBJ2-1, the V gene TRBV3-1 (or the pseudogene TRBV3-2); D perhaps matches TRBD1 (6 bases). Germline loops: CDR1 LGHDT, CDR2 YNNKEL (reference sequence). Deletions cut 10 bases from V and 13 bases from J, with 14 bases between. The CDR3 totals 10 residues. Here the CDR3 reads CAILQGFQFF. The CDR3 bases are TGTGCCATCCTACAGGGTTTTCAGTTCTTC.

J is TRBJ1-5 and V is TRBV23-1, with 7 bases lining up with TRBD1. TRBV23-1 counts as an open reading frame of uncertain function. Trimming cost V 1 base and J 3 bases; bases outside gene matches: 3. CDR3 length: 15 residues. The DNA of the CDR3 is TGCGCCAGCAGTCAATTGGACAGGCTCAATCAGCCCCAGCATTTT. Protein product: CASSQLDRLNQPQHF.